The TCR beta chain under discussion was sequenced for a study of T cell repertoires in cytomegalovirus infection. About the study: Carrying CMV and the relevant HLA type showed in public TCR beta signatures. The study, taken as a whole, reports: CMV-specific HLA-C-restricted TCR beta clonotypes dominated the ex vivo response. Summed public TCR beta family frequency identified CMV carriers bearing the relevant HLA.

With 5 bases removed from V and 4 bases from J, the gap between germline ends came to 14 bases. The CDR3 extends over 14 amino acids. TCRdb passed the reads through MiXCR, listing each CDR3 protein once. This repertoire shows about 280,000 distinct CDR3 sequences, 20% to 25% found once; its top ten account for under 25%. Remarks on this clonotype: Its matching antigen is unknown.

The chain recombines TRBV12-3 or TRBV12-4 with TRBJ2-5; D assignment may be TRBD1 or TRBD2 (5 bases each). This receptor was identified in a human donor in good health (CMV status not recorded). Some clones in this sample may be carry-over from other donors' samples. The sample here was cultured PBMCs, taken from culture after CMV antigen stimulation. The CDR3 DNA reads TGTGCCAGCAGTCGGGGCGGAGGTCCAGAGACCCAGTACTTC. This translates into CASSRGGGPETQYF.